This T cell receptor (beta chain) originates from a study of blood T cell repertoires in COVID-19. For the study at large: COVID-19 samples, acute and convalescent, were from the United States, Italy and Spain.

Authors' processing steps: Cell counts per sample came from amplifying reference gene primers. TCRdb's copy holds only in-frame clones and misses some; the assay was immunoSEQ multiplex PCR. That table supplies the V and J calls and clone size; D and trimming were determined from the DNA. The table shows around 180,000 clones, with about 88% occurring only once. The germline V gene encodes CDR1 GTSNPN and CDR2 SVGIG (reference sequence). V lost 3 bases, J lost 5 bases, and 10 bases lay in between. The CDR3 extends over 12 amino acids. This chain connects TRBV30 to TRBJ1-1; D possibly corresponds to TRBD1 (5 bases). Material: peripheral blood. The sequence was obtained from a man in his sixties with acute or convalescent COVID-19. The DNA of the CDR3 is TGTGCCTGGAGGGCGCAGGGAACTGAAGCTTTCTTT. Translating it yields CAWRAQGTEAFF.